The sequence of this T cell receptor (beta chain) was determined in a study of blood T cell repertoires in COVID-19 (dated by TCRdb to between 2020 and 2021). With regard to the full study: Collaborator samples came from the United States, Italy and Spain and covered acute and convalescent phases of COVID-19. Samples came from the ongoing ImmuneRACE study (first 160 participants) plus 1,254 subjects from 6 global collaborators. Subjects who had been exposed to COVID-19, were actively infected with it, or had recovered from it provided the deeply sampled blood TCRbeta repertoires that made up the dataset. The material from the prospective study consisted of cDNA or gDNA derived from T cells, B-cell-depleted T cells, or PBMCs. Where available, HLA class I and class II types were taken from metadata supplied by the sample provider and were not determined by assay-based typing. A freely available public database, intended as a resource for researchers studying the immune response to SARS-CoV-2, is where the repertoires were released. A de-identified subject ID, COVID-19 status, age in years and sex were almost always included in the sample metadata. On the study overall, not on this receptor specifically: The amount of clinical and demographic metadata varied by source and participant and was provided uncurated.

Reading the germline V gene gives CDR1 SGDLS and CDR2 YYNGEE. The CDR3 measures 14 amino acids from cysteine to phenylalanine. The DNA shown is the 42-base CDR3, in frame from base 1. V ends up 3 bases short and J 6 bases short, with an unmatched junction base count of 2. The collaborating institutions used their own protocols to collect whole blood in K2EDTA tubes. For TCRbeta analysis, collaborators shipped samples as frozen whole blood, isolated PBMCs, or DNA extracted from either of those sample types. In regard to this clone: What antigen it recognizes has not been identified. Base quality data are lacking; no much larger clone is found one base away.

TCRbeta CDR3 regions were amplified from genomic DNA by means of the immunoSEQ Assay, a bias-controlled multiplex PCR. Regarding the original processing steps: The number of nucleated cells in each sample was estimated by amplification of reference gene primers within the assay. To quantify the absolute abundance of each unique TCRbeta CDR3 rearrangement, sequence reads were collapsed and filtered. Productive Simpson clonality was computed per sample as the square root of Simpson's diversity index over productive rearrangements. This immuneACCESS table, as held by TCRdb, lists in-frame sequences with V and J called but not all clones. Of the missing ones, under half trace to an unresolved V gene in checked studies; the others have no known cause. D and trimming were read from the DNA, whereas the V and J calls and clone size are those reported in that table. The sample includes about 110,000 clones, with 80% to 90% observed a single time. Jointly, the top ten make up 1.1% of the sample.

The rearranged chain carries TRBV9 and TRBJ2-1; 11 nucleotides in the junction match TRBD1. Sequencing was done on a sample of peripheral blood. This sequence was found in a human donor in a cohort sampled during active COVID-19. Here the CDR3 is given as CASSAGTGGNEQFF. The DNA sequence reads TGTGCCAGCAGCGCCGGGACAGGGGGCAATGAGCAGTTCTTC.